This T cell receptor (beta chain) emerged from a study of blood T cells in healthy people across ages. Overall study findings and caveats: Versus aged donors, long-lived donors had higher diversity and more naive CD4+ cells. Significant beta diversity loss was already apparent by age approximately 38, declining roughly linearly. With unsorted PBMCs, a conclusive comparison of naive versus antigen-experienced cells was not possible. Investigators viewed diversity estimates from one million T cells as underestimates, the study reported.

V gave up 2 bases and J gave up 2 bases, with 13 bases separating them. Germline assignment: CDR1 MGHRA and CDR2 YSYEKL. The CDR3 runs to 15 residues. This clonotype was seen a handful of times. Its antigen is unidentified. The use of a sample-barcoded 5' primer and a J-beta primer mix characterized a second PCR of about 7 to 12 cycles. TCRdb re-called the 5' RACE reads through MiXCR, storing one row per CDR3 protein. The repertoire consists of some 640,000 distinct CDR3 sequences, with around 31% occurring once and the leading ten covering around a sixth. The material sequenced was blood. This chain connects TRBV4-1 to TRBJ2-7, with unresolved D. The clonotype comes from a woman at least 80 years old in good health. DNA for the CDR3: TGCGCCAGCAGCCAATTGGCCTCTAGACCCTACGAGCAGTACTTC. Translated, it gives CASSQLASRPYEQYF.